These 7 T cell receptor beta chains were all obtained from the same sample, sequenced in a study of regulatory T cells in long-lasting Graves disease. Construction of TCR beta libraries relied on iRepertoire HTBI primers and on Arm-PCR targeting CDR3 regions. Each CDR3 protein gets one entry after TCRdb re-called the multiplex PCR reads with MiXCR. The sample contains approximately 250,000 distinct CDR3 sequences, approximately 16% of which appear only once. Time point described: newly diagnosed GD, antithyroid drugs for less than 3 months. Scientists built the TCR library using RNA that was extracted from PBMCs. The material was peripheral blood mononuclear cells (PBMCs), obtained at new diagnosis, from a patient treated with antithyroid drugs. These receptors were taken from a female donor with Graves disease.

At least ten counts were recorded for this clonotype. One end of the junction is discordant with germline, which a read error may explain. The V and J genes are TRBV11-2 and TRBJ1-2; D is unclear. Germline CDR1 SGHAT, CDR2 FQNNGV. There are 13 residues in the CDR3. Here the CDR3 reads CASNLTDPYGYTF. In nucleotides, the CDR3 is TGTGCCAGCAACTTAACGGATCCTTATGGCTACACCTTC.

This clonotype was observed at least ten times. The chain carries TRBV7-2 and TRBJ2-3; no firm D call. Looked up from germline, CDR1 is SGHTA and CDR2 is FQGNSA. CDR3 length: 12 amino acids. Trimming removed 4 bases at V and 2 bases at J, with 4 bases between. The CDR3 DNA is TGTGCCAGCAGCTACCCCACAGATACGCAGTATTTT. This encodes CASSYPTDTQYF.

This clonotype was picked up many times. This chain links TRBV19 with TRBJ2-3; D is unclear. The CDR3 runs 13 residues. Trimming removed 8 bases from V and 2 bases from J, with 11 bases in between. Germline CDR1 and CDR2: LNHDA and SQIVND (reference sequence). CDR3 in amino acids: CASSESITDTQYF. In nucleotides, the CDR3 is TGTGCCAGTTCAGAATCAATCACAGATACGCAGTATTTT.

In its sample, this clonotype was seen many times. This rearrangement joins TRBV19 to TRBJ2-1; 9 bases line up with TRBD2. The CDR3 length is 17 residues. V lost 5 bases to trimming and J lost 4 bases; unmatched junction nucleotides: 12. Germline lookup yields CDR1 LNHDA and CDR2 SQIVND (reference sequence). Here the CDR3 DNA reads TGTGCCAGTAGTCGGCCCCTGGGTAGCGGGGGATACAATGAGCAGTTCTTC. It yields the protein CASSRPLGSGGYNEQFF. Full variable domain (remainder filled in from reference TRBV19 and TRBJ2-1): DGGITQSPKYLFRKEGQNVTLSCEQNLNHDAMYWYRQDPGQGLRLIYYSQIVNDFQKGDIAEGYSVSREKKESFPLTVTSAQKNPTAFYLCASSRPLGSGGYNEQFFGPGTRLTVL.

This clonotype was picked up many times. The CDR3 sequence is CASSLLSPQGGYTF. The CDR3 nucleotides read TGTGCCAGCTCACTATTATCCCCCCAGGGTGGCTACACCTTC. The chain is built from TRBV18 and TRBJ1-2, with D possibly TRBD1 on 5 matching bases. The ends were cut back, 4 bases at V and 7 bases at J, with 16 bases in the middle. Germline V gene sequence: CDR1 KGHSH, CDR2 LQKENI. This CDR3 is built from 14 residues.

This clonotype has ten or more counts. CDR3 nucleotide sequence: TGTGCCAGCAGTTGGGGGGGGTCCTACAATGAGCAGTTCTTC. Translation: CASSWGGSYNEQFF. V usage is TRBV12-3 or TRBV12-4 and J usage is TRBJ2-1; 7 bases fit TRBD2. The CDR3 covers 14 residues. V shed 4 bases and J 1 base; nucleotides not matched to a gene: 1.

This clonotype was detected many times. V usage is TRBV20-1 and J usage is TRBJ2-3, with 7 nucleotides matching TRBD2. CDR1 DFQATT and CDR2 SNEGSKA come from the germline V gene (reference sequence). Trimming took 2 bases from V and 5 from J; bases not matched to a gene: 10. This CDR3 has 15 amino acids. The CDR3 loop is CSARSPGRGGDTQYF. CDR3 sequence (DNA): TGCAGTGCTAGATCACCGGGACGCGGGGGAGATACGCAGTATTTT.